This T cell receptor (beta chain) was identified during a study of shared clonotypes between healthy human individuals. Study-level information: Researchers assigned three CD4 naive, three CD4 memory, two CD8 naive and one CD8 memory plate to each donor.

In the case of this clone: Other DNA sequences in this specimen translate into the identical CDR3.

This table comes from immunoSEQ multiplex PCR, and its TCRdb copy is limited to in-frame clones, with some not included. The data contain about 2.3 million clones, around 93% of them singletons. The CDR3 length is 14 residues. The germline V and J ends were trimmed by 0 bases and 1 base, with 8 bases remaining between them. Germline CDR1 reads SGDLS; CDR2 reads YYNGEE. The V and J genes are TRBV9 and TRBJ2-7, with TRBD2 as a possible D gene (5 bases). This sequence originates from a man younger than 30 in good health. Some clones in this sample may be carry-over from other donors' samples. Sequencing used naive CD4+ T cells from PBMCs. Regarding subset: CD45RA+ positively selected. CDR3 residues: CASSVGSGSYEQYF. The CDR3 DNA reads TGTGCCAGCAGCGTAGGGAGCGGATCCTACGAGCAGTACTTC.